The clone carrying this TCR beta chain appeared a few times. This sample was included in a study of beta chain features in type 1 diabetes. The CDR3 contains 16 residues. Isolated RNA was reverse transcribed in full, so expressed TCRB transcripts were sequenced. Generated by immunoSEQ multiplex PCR, the TCRdb table keeps only in-frame clones and is missing some. The sample yields under 350,000 clones, under 8.5% seen once. The chain is built from TRBV12-2 and TRBJ1-1. TRBV12-2 is recorded as a pseudogene. Sample: central memory CD4+ T cells from blood. The TCR comes from a woman aged 18-29 years in good health. The CDR3 region is CASRPGRGFMNTEAFF. CDR3 coding DNA: TGTGCAAGTCGCCCAGGCCGGGGGTTCATGAACACTGAAGCTTTCTTT.